This note documents a single T cell receptor (beta chain) sequence. Its antigen is still unknown. The data are from a study of T cell responses to AZD1222 COVID-19 vaccine. Study-wide findings and caveats: Clonal diversity may have been underestimated, and the donors were mostly white British, with more females than males.

This CDR3 spans 13 amino acids. The V gene's germline CDR1 is MNHEY and CDR2 SVGAGI. V shed 8 bases and J shed 3 bases, with 13 bases lying between them. Some clones are missing from TCRdb's copy, which holds only in-frame ones; the method was immunoSEQ multiplex PCR. The sample lists 150,000 to 190,000 clones, over 90% occurring once. The chain joins TRBV6-5 to TRBJ2-5; D remains unclear. The receptor was derived from an adult who received the AZD1222 COVID-19 vaccine. The source was peripheral blood, collected 28 days after the second AZD1222 dose. The CDR3: CASYDGSKETQYF. CDR3 DNA sequence: TGTGCCAGCTACGATGGGTCTAAAGAGACCCAGTACTTC.